The source of this TCR beta chain is a study of human T cells and chemical hapten exposure. Via MiXCR, TCRdb re-called the RACE reads, giving one row per CDR3 protein. The table has more than 300,000 distinct CDR3 sequences, approximately 5% seen once. In germline, CDR1 is SNHLY, CDR2 FYNNEI. The CDR3 extends over 17 amino acids. The V segment lost 2 bases and the J segment 1 base; nucleotides outside the gene matches: 6. Time point reported: pre-sensitization, week 0. Described treatment: therapeutic diphenylcyclopropenone sensitization with weekly scalp DPC. This receptor was taken from a woman aged 18-29 years with alopecia areata. Some clones in this sample may be carry-over from other donors' samples. Sample: whole blood, taken in connection with sensitization to the hapten diphenylcyclopropenone (DPC). The chain recombines TRBV2 with TRBJ2-1; 9 positions agree with TRBD2. CDR3 DNA sequence: TGTGCCAGCAGTGAATCGATAGCGGGGGATTCCTACAATGAGCAGTTCTTC. Translated, it gives CASSESIAGDSYNEQFF.